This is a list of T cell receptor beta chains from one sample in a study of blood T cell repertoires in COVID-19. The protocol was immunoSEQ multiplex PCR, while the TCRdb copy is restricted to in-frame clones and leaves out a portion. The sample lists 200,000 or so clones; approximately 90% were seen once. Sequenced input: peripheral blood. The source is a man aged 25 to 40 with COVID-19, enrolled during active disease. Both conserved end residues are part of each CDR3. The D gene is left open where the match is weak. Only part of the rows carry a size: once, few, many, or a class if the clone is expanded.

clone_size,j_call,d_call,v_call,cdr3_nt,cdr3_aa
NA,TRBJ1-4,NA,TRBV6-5,TGTGCCAGCAGTTACTCGGCAGGCAATAATGAAAAACTGTTTTTT,CASSYSAGNNEKLFF
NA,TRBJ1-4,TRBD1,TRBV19,TGTGCCAGTAGTAGAGGGACAGCTAATGAAAAACTGTTTTTT,CASSRGTANEKLFF
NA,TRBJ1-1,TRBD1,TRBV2,TGTGCCAGCCAAGGACAGGGGAACACTGAAGCTTTCTTT,CASQGQGNTEAFF
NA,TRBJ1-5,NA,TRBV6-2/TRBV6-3,TGTGCCAGCAGCAACCCGTCCCGGGAGTCAGATCGTCAGCCCCAGCATTTT,CASSNPSRESDRQPQHF
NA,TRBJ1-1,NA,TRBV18,TGTGCCAGCTCACCATTGGCCCAGGGCCCATCGAACACTGAAGCTTTCTTT,CASSPLAQGPSNTEAFF
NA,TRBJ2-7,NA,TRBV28,TGTGCCAGCAGAGAACAGGGAGACGAGCAGTACTTC,CASREQGDEQYF
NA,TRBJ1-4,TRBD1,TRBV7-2,TGTGCCAGCAGCTTAGCGTACCCGGGACAGCTATTTTTT,CASSLAYPGQLFF
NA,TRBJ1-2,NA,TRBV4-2,TGTGCCAGCAGCCACGCTTCCCGGGGTGAGGGAGGCTACACCTTC,CASSHASRGEGGYTF
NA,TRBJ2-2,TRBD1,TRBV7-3,TGTGCCAGCAGCTTTCCCCCCGGACAGGGGGGTACCGGGGAGCTGTTTTTT,CASSFPPGQGGTGELFF
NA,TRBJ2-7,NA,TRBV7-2,TGTGCCAGCAGCTTATCTCGGGAGAAAGAGCAGTACTTC,CASSLSREKEQYF
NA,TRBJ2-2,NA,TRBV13,TGTGCCAGCAGCCCCCGGGACAAGGGAAGCGCCGGGGAGCTGTTTTTT,CASSPRDKGSAGELFF
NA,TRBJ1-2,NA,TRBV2,TGTGCCAGCAGCCAGGATAATTATGGCTACACCTTC,CASSQDNYGYTF
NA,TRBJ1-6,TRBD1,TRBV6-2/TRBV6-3,TGTGCCAGCAGTTACGGACCCAGGGGGAGGAATTCACCCCTCCACTTT,CASSYGPRGRNSPLHF
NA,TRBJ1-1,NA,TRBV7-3,TGTGCCAGCAGCCTAACCCCGACAGGGAACACTGAAGCTTTCTTT,CASSLTPTGNTEAFF
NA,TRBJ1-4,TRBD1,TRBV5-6,TGTGCCAGCAGCCCCGGACAGGGAGCCATTGAAAAACTGTTTTTT,CASSPGQGAIEKLFF
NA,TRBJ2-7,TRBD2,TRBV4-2,TGTGCCAGCAGCCAAGTCGGGGCGGGAGTGTTGAACGAGCAGTACTTC,CASSQVGAGVLNEQYF
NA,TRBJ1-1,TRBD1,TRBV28,TGTGCCAGCATCCGGGACAGGGGAAGCACTGAAGCTTTCTTT,CASIRDRGSTEAFF
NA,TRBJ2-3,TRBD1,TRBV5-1,TGCGCCAGCAGCCTAGGACAGGGCGGGGATACGCAGTATTTT,CASSLGQGGDTQYF
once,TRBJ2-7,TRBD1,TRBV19,TGTGCCACGGGGCGGGGACAGGGAATTTACGAGCAGTACTTC,CATGRGQGIYEQYF
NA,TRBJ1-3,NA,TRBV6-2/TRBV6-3,TGTGCCAGCAGTTACCGAACGAGGATATATTTT,CASSYRTRIYF
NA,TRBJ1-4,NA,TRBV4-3,TGCGCCAGCAGCCAAGATGGACAGATTAATGAAAAACTGTTTTTT,CASSQDGQINEKLFF
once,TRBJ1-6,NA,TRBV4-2,TGTGCCAGCAGCCAAGGGACAGCAAAGAATAATTCACCCCTCCACTTT,CASSQGTAKNNSPLHF
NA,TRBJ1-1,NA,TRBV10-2,TGCGCCAGCAGTTCCTATACTCTCGACAGGAACACTGAAGCTTTCTTT,CASSSYTLDRNTEAFF
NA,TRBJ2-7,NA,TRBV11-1,TGTGCCAGCAGCTTCGGGGGGCGCGAGCAGTACTTC,CASSFGGREQYF
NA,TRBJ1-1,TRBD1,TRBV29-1,TGCAGCGTTGACAGGGGGCACCTGAACACTGAAGCTTTCTTT,CSVDRGHLNTEAFF
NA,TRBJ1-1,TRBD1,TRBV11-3,TGTGCCAGCAGCTTACGGACAGGGGAGAACACTGAAGCTTTCTTT,CASSLRTGENTEAFF
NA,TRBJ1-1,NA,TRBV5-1,TGCGCCAGCAGCTTACAGAGGAACACTGAAGCTTTCTTT,CASSLQRNTEAFF
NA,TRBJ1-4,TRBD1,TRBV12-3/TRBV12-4,TGTGCCAGCAGTATTAACAGGGGGCCGCTGTTTTTT,CASSINRGPLFF
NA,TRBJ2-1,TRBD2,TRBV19,TGTGCCAGTAGTCCCGAGACTAGCGGGAGGGGGTATGCGTACAATGAGCAGTTCTTC,CASSPETSGRGYAYNEQFF
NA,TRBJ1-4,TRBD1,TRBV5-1,TGCGCCAGCAGCTTCGGACAGGGGTATTCAACTAATGAAAAACTGTTTTTT,CASSFGQGYSTNEKLFF
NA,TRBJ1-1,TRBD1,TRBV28,TGTGCCAGCAGTTCATTTGACAGGGGGGGTTGGAACACTGAAGCTTTCTTT,CASSSFDRGGWNTEAFF
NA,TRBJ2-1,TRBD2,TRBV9,TGTGCCAGCAGCGAATATGGGGGGACTAGCGGGAGCGAAGAGCAGTTCTTC,CASSEYGGTSGSEEQFF
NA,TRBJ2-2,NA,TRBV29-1,TGCAGCGTAGACAATGGACAGACCACCGGGGAGCTGTTTTTT,CSVDNGQTTGELFF
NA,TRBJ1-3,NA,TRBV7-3,TGTGCCAGCAGCACCCAGGGTTCGGTCGGAAACACCATATATTTT,CASSTQGSVGNTIYF
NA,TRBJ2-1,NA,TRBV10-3,TGTGCCATCAGTGAGTCGGTAGGGGCCCGGGTCAAAGGTTTGTTCTTC,CAISESVGARVKGLFF
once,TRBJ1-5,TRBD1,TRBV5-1,TGCGCCAGCAGCTTGGACCCGGGACAGGGCAATCAGCCCCAGCATTTT,CASSLDPGQGNQPQHF
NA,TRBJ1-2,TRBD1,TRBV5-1,TGCGCCAGCAGGCGGGACAGCAACTATGGCTACACCTTC,CASRRDSNYGYTF
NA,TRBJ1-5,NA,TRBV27,TGTGCCAGCACCCCCTTCCGGGACCCGGGGGAAATAATTCAGCCCCAGCATTTT,CASTPFRDPGEIIQPQHF
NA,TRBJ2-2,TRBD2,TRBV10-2,TGCGCCAGCGAGAAACTGAGCGGGGGGATTAACACCGGGGAGCTGTTTTTT,CASEKLSGGINTGELFF
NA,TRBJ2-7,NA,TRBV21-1,TGTGCCAGCAGCATTATTCAGGGGAAAAGCGAGCAGTACTTC,CASSIIQGKSEQYF
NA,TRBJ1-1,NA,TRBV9,TGTGCCAGCAGCGTAGGAGGGCGCACTGAAGCTTTCTTT,CASSVGGRTEAFF
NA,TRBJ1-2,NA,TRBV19,TGTGCCAGTAATCAGGGCTTGAACTATGGCTACACCTTC,CASNQGLNYGYTF
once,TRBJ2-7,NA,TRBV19,TGTGCCAGTCAAGACCGCCGTGACGCGGCATACGAGCAGTACTTC,CASQDRRDAAYEQYF
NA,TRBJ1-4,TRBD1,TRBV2,TGTGCCAGCAGTGAAGCGCTTCGAGGACAGGGGGGCGCGGGGAATGAAAAACTGTTTTTT,CASSEALRGQGGAGNEKLFF
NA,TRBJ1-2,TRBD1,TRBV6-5,TGTGCCAGCAGCGGGACAGGGGGCGTGTATGGCTACACCTTC,CASSGTGGVYGYTF
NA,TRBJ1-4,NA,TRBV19,TGTGCCAGTAGTATAGCAAACACAGCGGCATTCGAAAAACTGTTTTTT,CASSIANTAAFEKLFF
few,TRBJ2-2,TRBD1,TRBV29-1,TGCAGCGCTGGACGGACAGGGATTGCCGGGGAGCTGTTTTTT,CSAGRTGIAGELFF
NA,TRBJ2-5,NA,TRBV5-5,TGTGCCAGCGGGCCCGACGCGTACCAAGAGACCCAGTACTTC,CASGPDAYQETQYF
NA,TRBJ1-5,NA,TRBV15,TGTGCCACCAGCAGTTTACAGGGAGCCCAGCATTTT,CATSSLQGAQHF
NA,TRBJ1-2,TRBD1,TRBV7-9,TGTGCCAGCAGCTTTTCAACAGGGGCCTATGGCTACACCTTC,CASSFSTGAYGYTF
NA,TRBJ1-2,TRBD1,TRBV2,TGTGCCAGCAGTTTGGGGACAGACTTCTATGGCTACACCTTC,CASSLGTDFYGYTF
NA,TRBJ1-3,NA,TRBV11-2,TGTGCCAGCAGCCTTAACAGGAATTCTGGAAACACCATATATTTT,CASSLNRNSGNTIYF
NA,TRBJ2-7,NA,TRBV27,TGTGCCAGCAGTTTATATCCCACCGAGGGGCAGTACTTC,CASSLYPTEGQYF
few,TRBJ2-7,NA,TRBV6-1,TGTGCCAGCAGTCACCCCGGGATAGGATACGAGCAGTACTTC,CASSHPGIGYEQYF
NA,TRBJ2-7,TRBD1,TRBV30,TGTGCCGGGGACAGGGGAGCCTACGAGCAGTACTTC,CAGDRGAYEQYF
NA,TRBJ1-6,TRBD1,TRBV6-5,TGTGCCAGCAGTTACCGACAGGGGAGGAATTCACCCCTCCACTTT,CASSYRQGRNSPLHF
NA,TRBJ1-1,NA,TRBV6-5,TGTGCCAGCAGTTACTTACGCGGGCGGGGAGGCGCTGAAGCTTTCTTT,CASSYLRGRGGAEAFF